What follows are 19 T cell receptor beta chains derived from one specimen sequenced in a study of blood T cells in healthy people across ages. A J-beta primer mix and a sample-barcoded 5' primer were used in a second PCR of roughly 7 to 12 cycles. TCRdb analysed the 5' RACE reads with MiXCR anew, one entry per CDR3 protein. The sample has over 750,000 distinct CDR3 sequences, 25% seen once. In addition, the sample was reused for a study of T cells of mothers and their children.

Sequenced input: blood. Source of these receptors: a boy aged 5-17 years in good health.

The rearrangement uses TRBV27 and TRBJ1-5; maybe TRBD1 (6 bases). This CDR3 is built from 13 residues. The V and J ends lost 5 bases and 6 bases respectively, with 11 bases between them. Germline CDR1 and CDR2: MNHEY and SMNVEV (reference sequence). CDR3 protein: CASSTGLGQPQHF. As DNA, the CDR3 is TGTGCCAGCAGTACAGGGTTAGGTCAGCCCCAGCATTTT.

The table lists this clonotype with a few counts. This chain uses TRBV3-1 with TRBJ1-5; no clear D. V shed 2 bases and J shed 4 bases, with 3 bases lying between them. The germline CDR1 and CDR2 sequences are LGHDT and YNNKEL (reference sequence). CDR3 length: 12 amino acids. The CDR3 sequence: CASSQQNQPQHF. The CDR3, as DNA: TGTGCCAGCAGCCAACAGAATCAGCCCCAGCATTTT.

This chain links TRBV3-1 with TRBJ2-2, with D unresolved. CDR3 size: 13 residues. CDR1 LGHDT and CDR2 YNNKEL come from the germline V gene (reference sequence). Deletions cut 11 bases from V and 0 bases from J, with 10 bases between. This CDR3 reads CASLGANTGELFF. The CDR3 nucleotides are TGTGCCTCCCTTGGCGCGAACACCGGGGAGCTGTTTTTT.

This clonotype was picked up a small number of times. The chain carries TRBV5-1 and TRBJ2-7, with 12 bases matching TRBD2. Germline CDR1 and CDR2: SGHRS and YFSETQ. V was pared by 7 bases and J by 3 bases, with 14 bases of the junction left unmatched. CDR3 length: 17 residues. The CDR3 sequence is CASRGGLAGFSLYEQYF. The CDR3 region has the DNA TGCGCCAGCCGTGGAGGACTAGCGGGATTTTCTCTCTACGAGCAGTACTTC.

In this sample, this clonotype turned up a few times. J is TRBJ2-7 and V is TRBV7-2; D not certain. CDR1 and CDR2 (germline): SGHTA, FQGNSA. CDR3 length equals 14 residues. The V end was cut by 2 bases, the J end by 4 bases, with 12 bases between. For the CDR3, the DNA is TGTGCCAGCAGCTTATCTGCCACCCTTTACGAGCAGTACTTC. This translates into CASSLSATLYEQYF.

This clonotype showed up just a few times. The gene calls are TRBV12-3 or TRBV12-4 and TRBJ1-6, with D maybe TRBD1 (5 bases). This CDR3 has 13 residues. Between the trimmed V and J ends, which lost 7 bases and 10 bases, there was a span of 14 bases. CDR3 amino acids: CASKSLGDSPLHF. CDR3 bases: TGTGCCAGCAAAAGCTTAGGGGACTCACCCCTCCACTTT.

A few counts support this clonotype. The junction departs from germline at one end; a sequencing error may be responsible. This chain joins TRBV4-1 and TRBJ2-4, with a tentative D call TRBD2 (6 bases). Germline values: CDR1 MGHRA, CDR2 YSYEKL. The CDR3 covers 16 residues. Here the CDR3 reads CASNQLADLAKNIQYF. The CDR3 bases are TGCGCCAGCAACCAATTAGCGGATTTAGCCAAAAACATTCAGTACTTC.

The genes are TRBV29-1 and TRBJ1-2; 9 bases line up with TRBD1. J was trimmed by 5 bases and V by 6 bases; bases with no gene match: 10. CDR1 and CDR2 (germline): SQVTM, ANQGSEA. The CDR3 covers 14 residues. The CDR3 nucleotides read TGCAGCGTCCCCGGGACAGGGACATCATATGGCTACACCTTC. This translates into CSVPGTGTSYGYTF.

The chain uses TRBV6-2 or TRBV6-3 and TRBJ2-4; D uncertain. With 2 bases removed from V and 1 base from J, the gap between germline ends came to 12 bases. Germline assignment: CDR1 MNHEY and CDR2 SVGEGT. The CDR3 is 16 amino acids. The CDR3 DNA follows: TGTGCCAGCAGTTACGGTCTAGATTCGGCCAAAAACATTCAGTACTTC. This encodes CASSYGLDSAKNIQYF.

This clonotype appeared a few times. The chain has TRBV20-1 and TRBJ2-5, with 9 bases aligning to TRBD1. Germline lookup yields CDR1 DFQATT and CDR2 SNEGSKA (reference sequence). This CDR3 contains 13 residues. The V and J ends lost 5 bases and 5 bases, in that order; junction bases with no gene match: 6. Here the CDR3 DNA reads TGCAGTGCTGGATCCGGGACAGGGGAGACCCAGTACTTC. This gives the protein CSAGSGTGETQYF.

This clonotype was detected only a few times. The chain uses TRBV4-2 and TRBJ2-5; 11 bases fit TRBD2. J lost 3 bases, V lost 4 bases, and 10 bases had no gene match. The CDR3 is made up of 17 amino acids. CDR1 is LGHNA and CDR2 is YNFKEQ in the germline V gene. This chain's CDR3 is CASSPLTSGARKETQYF. Written as DNA, the CDR3 is TGTGCCAGCAGCCCTTTGACTAGCGGGGCTCGGAAAGAGACCCAGTACTTC.

The chain recombines TRBV20-1 with TRBJ1-2, with D possibly being TRBD1 (5 bases). The CDR3 covers 13 residues. The ends were cut back, 5 bases at V and 6 bases at J, with 16 bases in the middle. Germline CDR1 reads DFQATT; CDR2 reads SNEGSKA (reference sequence). The CDR3 sequence is CSAYRGLDNGYTF. CDR3 nucleotides: TGCAGTGCTTATCGGGGCCTAGACAATGGCTACACCTTC.

The rearrangement links TRBV12-3 or TRBV12-4 to TRBJ1-2; possible D gene TRBD1, 5 bases. This CDR3 has 13 residues. V was shortened by 2 bases and J by 6 bases, with 10 bases between the two germline ends. The CDR3 DNA reads TGTGCCAGCAGTTTAAAGGGGTTCGATGGCTACACCTTC. It is translated as CASSLKGFDGYTF.

This clonotype showed up just a few times. This chain uses TRBV13 with TRBJ2-3; 7 bases agree with TRBD2. V was pared by 5 bases and J by 6 bases, with 14 bases of the junction left unmatched. The germline V gene has CDR1 PRHDT and CDR2 FYEKMQ (reference sequence). The CDR3 extends over 16 amino acids. CDR3 residues: CASSTWTRREVDTQYF. In DNA form, the CDR3 reads TGTGCCAGCAGCACCTGGACTAGGCGGGAAGTGGATACGCAGTATTTT.

As concerns this clonotype: The junction and the germline gene differ at one end; a read error may be behind it. The chain couples TRBV7-9 to TRBJ1-1; 12 bases agree with TRBD1. Germline CDR1 SEHNR, CDR2 FQNEAQ (reference sequence). The CDR3 contains 15 residues. CDR3 amino acids: CVSSLALGTGGDAFF. CDR3 DNA: TGTGTCAGCAGCTTAGCGCTCGGGACAGGGGGCGACGCTTTCTTT.

This clonotype was detected ten times or more. This may come from a read error, since a much larger clone is one base off. The rearrangement links TRBV27 to TRBJ2-5, with 10 bases fitting TRBD2. The germline V gene has CDR1 MNHEY and CDR2 SMNVEV (reference sequence). The length of the CDR3 is 15 residues. The CDR3 protein is CASSSPTSGKEAQYF. CDR3 in DNA: TGTGCCAGCAGTTCGCCTACTAGCGGGAAAGAGGCCCAGTACTTC.

Turning to this clonotype: A clone one base away is much larger, so this may be a read error. This rearrangement joins TRBV29-1 to TRBJ2-7; TRBD2 might be the D (5 bases). The CDR3 is 10 residues long. V was cut by 5 bases and J by 6 bases, with 8 bases left in between. In germline, CDR1 is SQVTM, CDR2 ANQGSEA. The CDR3 is CSVLAGEQYF. CDR3 nucleotides: TGCAGCGTTTTGGCGGGCGAGCAGTACTTC.

This clonotype has just a few counts. Here the CDR3 reads CASSLGLAGGKQFF. CDR3 bases: TGTGCCAGCAGCTTAGGACTAGCGGGGGGCAAGCAGTTCTTC. The chain joins TRBV7-2 to TRBJ2-1; 13 bases agree with TRBD2. CDR1 is SGHTA and CDR2 is FQGNSA in the germline V gene. The CDR3 length is 14 residues. Trimming at V came to 1 base and at J to 11 bases, leaving 2 bases not matched to a gene.

This chain uses TRBV13 with TRBJ2-4; D is ambiguous. The CDR3 sequence is 14 residues long. CDR1 is PRHDT and CDR2 is FYEKMQ in the germline V gene (reference sequence). Trimming cost V 3 bases and J 4 bases, with 10 bases left between them. CDR3: CASSFRSEKNIQYF. DNA of the CDR3: TGTGCCAGCAGCTTCCGGTCGGAGAAAAACATTCAGTACTTC. The whole variable domain, remainder taken from reference TRBV13 and TRBJ2-4, is AAGVIQSPRHLIKEKRETATLKCYPIPRHDTVYWYQQGPGQDPQFLISFYEKMQSDKGSIPDRFSAQQFSDYHSELNMSSLELGDSALYFCASSFRSEKNIQYFGAGTRLSVL.